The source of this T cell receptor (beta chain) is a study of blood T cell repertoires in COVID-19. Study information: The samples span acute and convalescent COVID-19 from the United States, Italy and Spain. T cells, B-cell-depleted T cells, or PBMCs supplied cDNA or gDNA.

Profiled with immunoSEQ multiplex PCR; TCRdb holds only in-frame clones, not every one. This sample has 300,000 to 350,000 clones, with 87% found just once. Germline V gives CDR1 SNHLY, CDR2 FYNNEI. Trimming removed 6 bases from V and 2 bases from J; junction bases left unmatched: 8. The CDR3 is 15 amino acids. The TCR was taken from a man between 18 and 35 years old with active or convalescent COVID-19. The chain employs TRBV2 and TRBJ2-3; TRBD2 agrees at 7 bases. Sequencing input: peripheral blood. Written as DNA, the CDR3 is TGTGCCAGCAGGTGGTGGGGGGGAATCACAGATACGCAGTATTTT. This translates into CASRWWGGITDTQYF.